Here is one TCR beta chain with its context. This entry is derived from a study of shared T cell receptors in the human thymus. Assay: immunoSEQ multiplex PCR; the TCRdb copy retains only in-frame clones and omits some. The table has roughly 700,000 clones, around 87% seen once. The CDR3 is 15 residues long. Looked up from germline, CDR1 is LNHDA and CDR2 is SQIVND (reference sequence). V shed 3 bases and J 2 bases; nucleotides not matched to a gene: 7. The sample was also linked to a second study, of human thymus T cells.

Material for sequencing was thymocytes. This TCR derives from a boy in the first two years of life with a congenital heart defect. The V call is TRBV19, the J call TRBJ2-7; 7 bases are a match to TRBD2. The CDR3 region is CASSISLAVAYEQYF. For the CDR3, the DNA is TGTGCCAGTAGTATTAGTCTAGCGGTCGCCTACGAGCAGTACTTC.